This TCR beta chain was sequenced in a study of T cell repertoires and HLA-DP antigens. With respect to this clone: Its specificity is not known.

Germline V gene lookup returns CDR1 SGHTA and CDR2 FQGNSA. The CDR3 consists of 15 residues. The V end lost 0 bases, the J end lost 6 bases, and 13 bases lay between the germline ends. Sequencing used immunoSEQ multiplex PCR; TCRdb keeps in-frame clones, though not all of them. The repertoire holds approximately 110,000 clones, with around 92% as singletons. What was sequenced was CD4+ T cells from PBMCs. This receptor was identified in a woman in her late teens or twenties in good health and CMV-seronegative. The J gene is TRBJ2-3, the V gene TRBV7-2, with D tentatively TRBD2 (5 bases). CDR3 amino acids: CASSLALDRGDTQYF. The CDR3 bases are TGTGCCAGCAGCTTAGCTCTGGACCGGGGTGATACGCAGTATTTT.